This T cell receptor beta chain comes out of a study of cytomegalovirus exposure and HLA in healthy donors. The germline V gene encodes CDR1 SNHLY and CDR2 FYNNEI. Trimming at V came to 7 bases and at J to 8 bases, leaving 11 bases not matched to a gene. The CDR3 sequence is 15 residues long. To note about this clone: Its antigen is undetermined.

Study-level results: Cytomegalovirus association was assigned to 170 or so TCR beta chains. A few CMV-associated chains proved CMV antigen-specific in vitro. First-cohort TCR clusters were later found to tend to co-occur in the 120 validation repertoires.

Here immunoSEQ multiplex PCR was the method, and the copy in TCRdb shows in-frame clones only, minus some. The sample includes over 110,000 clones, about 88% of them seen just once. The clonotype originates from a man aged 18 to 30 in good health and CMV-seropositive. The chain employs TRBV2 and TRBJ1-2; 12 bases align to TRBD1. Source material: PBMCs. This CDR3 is CASNNLGQGAKGYTF. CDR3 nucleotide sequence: TGTGCCAGCAATAATCTGGGACAGGGGGCGAAAGGCTACACCTTC.